Shown below are 23 T cell receptor beta chains from a single sample sequenced in a study of T cell responses to AZD1222 COVID-19 vaccine. The table came from immunoSEQ multiplex PCR; TCRdb's copy has only in-frame clones and leaves some out. The sample includes about 160,000 clones, around 90% of them seen just once. The starting material was peripheral blood, obtained on day 0 of AZD1222 vaccination. The receptors stem from an adult in good health.

The rearrangement uses TRBV28 and TRBJ1-2, with D maybe TRBD1 (6 bases). The CDR3 length is 15 residues. The germline CDR1 and CDR2 sequences are MDHEN and SYDVKM. Trimming left V 2 bases short and J 8 bases short, with 18 bases between. The CDR3 nucleotides read TGTGCCAGCAGTTTACGGGTGGGGGGACATTTAGGCTACACCTTC. It codes for CASSLRVGGHLGYTF.

This chain joins TRBV9 and TRBJ1-5; D is uncertain. CDR3 length: 14 amino acids. The germline V gene has CDR1 SGDLS and CDR2 YYNGEE. V was cut by 3 bases and J by 4 bases, with 11 bases left in between. CDR3 nucleotide sequence: TGTGCCAGCAGCGACCGATATTCGAATCAGCCCCAGCATTTT. Its protein is CASSDRYSNQPQHF.

This chain uses TRBV19 with TRBJ2-7; the D gene could be TRBD1 or TRBD2 (5 bases each). V was cut by 6 bases and J by 7 bases, with 10 bases left in between. Germline CDR1 reads LNHDA; CDR2 reads SQIVND (reference sequence). The CDR3 runs to 11 residues. The CDR3 loop reads CASRGVGEQYF. The CDR3 nucleotides read TGTGCCAGTAGGGGGGTCGGGGAGCAGTACTTC.

The chain couples TRBV19 to TRBJ1-5; D ambiguous. The CDR3 has 15 amino acids. V lost 1 base to trimming and J lost 7 bases, with 14 bases between them. Germline CDR1 reads LNHDA; CDR2 reads SQIVND (reference sequence). CDR3 loop: CASSIVGWGAQPQHF. Written as DNA, the CDR3 is TGTGCCAGTAGTATAGTCGGTTGGGGAGCCCAGCCCCAGCATTTT.

V usage is TRBV5-1 and J usage is TRBJ1-2; tentatively, D is TRBD1 (6 bases). The CDR3 is 14 residues long. Trimming removed 5 bases at V and 5 bases at J, with 16 bases between. CDR1 and CDR2 (germline): SGHRS, YFSETQ. As DNA, the CDR3 is TGCGCCAGCAGTATGGGACACTTTTTATATGGCTACACCTTC. This sequence encodes CASSMGHFLYGYTF.

The table lists this clone with a count of one. The V and J genes are TRBV12-3 or TRBV12-4 and TRBJ1-5; 8 nucleotides match TRBD1. V shed 6 bases, J shed 15 bases, and the junction held 10 bases outside the gene matches. The CDR3 length is 12 residues. The DNA of the CDR3 is TGTGCCAGCAGCCCGACAGGGGCCGCAGCGCATTTT. It yields the protein CASSPTGAAAHF.

V is TRBV19 and J is TRBJ1-4; 8 bases are a match to TRBD1. Per the germline V gene, CDR1 is LNHDA and CDR2 is SQIVND (reference sequence). V lost 8 bases and J lost 0; bases outside the gene matches: 5. This CDR3 has 15 amino acids. CDR3 DNA sequence: TGTGCCAGTCGGGACAGGTTTGCAACTAATGAAAAACTGTTTTTT. It yields the protein CASRDRFATNEKLFF. Together with reference TRBV19 and TRBJ1-4, the CDR3 gives the full variable domain: DGGITQSPKYLFRKEGQNVTLSCEQNLNHDAMYWYRQDPGQGLRLIYYSQIVNDFQKGDIAEGYSVSREKKESFPLTVTSAQKNPTAFYLCASRDRFATNEKLFFGSGTQLSVL.

J is TRBJ2-6 and V is TRBV10-1, with D perhaps TRBD1 or TRBD2 (6 bases each). V was clipped by 0 bases and J by 0 bases, with 12 bases between them. The CDR3 contains 18 residues. In germline, CDR1 is WNHNN, CDR2 SYGVQD (reference sequence). The CDR3 region has the DNA TGCGCCAGCAGTGAGTCTGGGGGGCATGGCTCTGGGGCCAACGTCCTGACTTTC. Translated: CASSESGGHGSGANVLTF.

Written as DNA, the CDR3 is TGTGCCAGTTCCCGGGAACAGGGGGATAGCAATCAGCCCCAGCATTTT. Protein: CASSREQGDSNQPQHF. The chain couples TRBV19 to TRBJ1-5, with TRBD1 identical over 8 bases. CDR3 size: 16 residues. The ends lost 8 bases at V and 0 bases at J; junction bases unmatched: 9. Germline V gene sequence: CDR1 LNHDA, CDR2 SQIVND (reference sequence).

This clone has only one observation. V is TRBV5-4 and J is TRBJ2-1, with 8 bases that match TRBD2. The V gene end was trimmed by 2 bases and the J gene end by 7 bases; junction bases not matched to a gene: 5. This CDR3 has 14 amino acids. Germline values: CDR1 SGHNT, CDR2 YYREEE (reference sequence). The CDR3 DNA follows: TGTGCCAGCAGCTTCCGACTAGCGCAAAATGAGCAGTTCTTC. This translates into CASSFRLAQNEQFF.

The chain uses TRBV7-2 and TRBJ1-5; maybe TRBD1 (6 bases). Germline-derived CDR1 and CDR2 are SGHTA and FQGNSA. The V end lost 5 bases, the J end lost 0 bases, and 11 bases lay between the germline ends. The CDR3 runs to 15 residues. The CDR3 DNA sequence: TGTGCCAGCAGCCCCCGACAGGTTAGCAATCAGCCCCAGCATTTT. Translated: CASSPRQVSNQPQHF.

The rearrangement links TRBV6-1 to TRBJ1-3; possibly TRBD1 for D (6 bases). Deletions cut 0 bases from V and 2 bases from J, with 8 bases between. The CDR3 totals 15 residues. Germline loops: CDR1 MNHNS, CDR2 SASEGT. The CDR3 here is CASSEAEGAGNTIYF. Here the CDR3 DNA reads TGTGCCAGCAGTGAAGCCGAGGGGGCTGGAAACACCATATATTTT.

The table lists this clone with a count of one. This sequence joins TRBV19 and TRBJ1-5; D gene uncertain. Per germline, CDR1 LNHDA and CDR2 SQIVND (reference sequence). The V end was cut by 6 bases, the J end by 2 bases, with 8 bases between. The CDR3 length is 13 residues. The DNA of the CDR3 is TGTGCCAGTAGGATCGCTGGCAATCAGCCCCAGCATTTT. Its protein product is CASRIAGNQPQHF.

The chain combines TRBV5-1 with TRBJ1-1, with D unresolved. This CDR3 comprises 11 residues. Trimming pared 6 bases from V and 3 bases from J, leaving 6 bases between. Germline CDR1 and CDR2: SGHRS and YFSETQ. In DNA, the CDR3 is TGCGCCAGCAAGGAGGACACTGAAGCTTTCTTT. Its translation is CASKEDTEAFF.

The V and J genes are TRBV6-5 and TRBJ2-4; 7 nucleotides line up with TRBD2. The CDR3 has 14 residues. Looked up from germline, CDR1 is MNHEY and CDR2 is SVGAGI. Trimming at V came to 5 bases and at J to 6 bases, leaving 7 bases not matched to a gene. The CDR3 spells CASSNGPGGNIQYF. Here the CDR3 DNA reads TGTGCCAGCAGTAACGGACCGGGGGGAAACATTCAGTACTTC.

V is TRBV9 and J is TRBJ2-7; the D gene could be TRBD1 or TRBD2 (5 bases each). The CDR3 runs to 14 residues. V gave up 5 bases and J gave up 4 bases, with 16 bases separating them. CDR1 is SGDLS and CDR2 is YYNGEE in the germline V gene. CDR3 amino acids: CASSLTGAEYEQYF. The CDR3 nucleotides read TGTGCCAGCAGTTTAACCGGGGCAGAATACGAGCAGTACTTC. Supplemented by reference TRBV9 and TRBJ2-7, the full variable domain reads DSGVTQTPKHLITATGQRVTLRCSPRSGDLSVYWYQQSLDQGLQFLIQYYNGEERAKGNILERFSAQQFPDLHSELNLSSLELGDSALYFCASSLTGAEYEQYFGPGTRLTVT.

The genes are TRBV30 and TRBJ1-6, with TRBD1 as a possible D gene (6 bases). Germline CDR1 GTSNPN, CDR2 SVGIG (reference sequence). V gave up 0 bases and J gave up 9 bases, with 12 bases separating them. CDR3 length equals 14 residues. The CDR3 DNA sequence: TGTGCCTGGAGTGTACAGGGAAGCCTTTCACCCCTCCACTTT. It encodes CAWSVQGSLSPLHF.

This sequence joins TRBV19 and TRBJ2-3; 7 bases align to TRBD2. Germline lookup yields CDR1 LNHDA and CDR2 SQIVND (reference sequence). This CDR3 comprises 13 residues. With V trimmed by 6 bases and J by 6 bases, 6 bases remained unmatched. CDR3 region: CASRAVGGDTQYF. DNA for the CDR3: TGTGCCAGTAGGGCGGTCGGGGGGGATACGCAGTATTTT.

The chain recombines TRBV6-5 with TRBJ1-5, with 10 bases aligning to TRBD1. Germline V gene lookup returns CDR1 MNHEY and CDR2 SVGAGI. Trimming removed 10 bases from V and 2 bases from J; junction bases left unmatched: 8. CDR3 length: 15 amino acids. The DNA for the CDR3 is TGTGCCACTCTCTCCGGGACAGGGGGCAATCAGCCCCAGCATTTT. Amino acids: CATLSGTGGNQPQHF.

The V gene is TRBV30, the J gene TRBJ1-2, with D maybe TRBD1 (5 bases). Trimming removed 5 bases from V and 8 bases from J, with 18 bases in between. Germline CDR1 GTSNPN, CDR2 SVGIG (reference sequence). This CDR3 spans 13 amino acids. As DNA, the CDR3 is TGTGCCTGGTCTGGACTGCCGGGGCCAGGCTACACCTTC. Its protein is CAWSGLPGPGYTF.

The gene calls are TRBV28 and TRBJ1-5, with D uncertain. Germline values: CDR1 MDHEN, CDR2 SYDVKM. The CDR3 is made up of 14 amino acids. The V end lost 2 bases, the J end lost 11 bases, and 16 bases lay between the germline ends. DNA for the CDR3: TGTGCCAGCAGTTTAGAGAGGCTGTACGGGGCCCAGCATTTT. Protein sequence: CASSLERLYGAQHF.

The chain employs TRBV30 and TRBJ2-7, with unresolved D. The CDR3 has 8 residues. The V gene lost 0 bases and the J gene lost 10 bases, with 1 base spanning the gap. The germline V gene has CDR1 GTSNPN and CDR2 SVGIG (reference sequence). CDR3 DNA: TGTGCCTGGAGTGTACAGTACTTC. Its protein product is CAWSVQYF.

The J gene is TRBJ1-6, the V gene TRBV20-1; D call uncertain. The V end lost 2 bases, the J end lost 10 bases, and 3 bases lay between the germline ends. Germline CDR1 is DFQATT and CDR2 is SNEGSKA (reference sequence). The CDR3 has 10 amino acids. CDR3 nucleotides: TGCAGTGCTAGACGCTCACCCCTCCACTTT. Translation gives CSARRSPLHF.